This TCR beta chain is drawn from a study of blood T cell repertoires in COVID-19. This clone appeared a single time. Sequenced by immunoSEQ multiplex PCR; TCRdb stores in-frame clones only, minus some. The sample holds around 160,000 clones, approximately 78% seen once. V trimming: 1 base; J trimming: 5 bases; junction bases outside the gene matches: 10. The CDR3 runs 16 residues. Per the germline V gene, CDR1 is SGHNT and CDR2 is YYREEE (reference sequence). Sequenced: peripheral blood. This chain uses TRBV5-4 with TRBJ2-5; 8 bases line up with TRBD1. The TCR comes from a human donor with acute or convalescent COVID-19. The donor label of this sample is uncertain. The CDR3 DNA reads as TGTGCCAGCAGCTTGAGGCAGGGGGCGGAGGGGGAGACCCAGTACTTC. This codes for CASSLRQGAEGETQYF. Looking up the rest from reference TRBV5-4 and TRBJ2-5 gives the full variable domain: ETGVTQSPTHLIKTRGQQVTLRCSSQSGHNTVSWYQQALGQGPQFIFQYYREEENGRGNFPPRFSGLQFPNYSSELNVNALELDDSALYLCASSLRQGAEGETQYFGPGTRLLVL.